What follows is one T cell receptor (beta chain) and its context. The data were produced by immunoSEQ multiplex PCR, yet TCRdb's version contains in-frame clones alone and is incomplete. The sample includes about 84,000 clones, roughly 92% of them seen just once. Germline CDR1 and CDR2: SGHAT and FQNNGV. The CDR3 consists of 15 residues. The V gene lost 5 bases and the J gene lost 1 base, with 13 bases spanning the gap. This sample is part of a study of technical replicates of blood from several donors. This clonotype was obtained from a human donor in good health. The rearrangement joins TRBV11-2 to TRBJ2-3, with a weak D call TRBD1 (5 bases). Sequencing input: T cells isolated from PBMCs. The DNA of the CDR3 is TGTGCCAGCAGCACCACAGGTTTCCGCACAGATACGCAGTATTTT. It specifies CASSTTGFRTDTQYF.